The clone carrying this T cell receptor (beta chain) was seen once. These data originate in a study of blood T cell repertoires in COVID-19. Background on the study: Some COVID-19 samples were acute and others convalescent; all came from the United States, Italy and Spain. The analysed material was cDNA or gDNA that came from T cells, B-cell-depleted T cells, or PBMCs.

Authors' data handling: Amplified reference gene primers provided the basis for estimating nucleated cell counts. The assay was immunoSEQ multiplex PCR, and TCRdb's table has in-frame clones only and misses some. The V and J calls and clone size come from that table; D and trimming were worked out from the DNA. The table has under 350,000 clones, 80% to 90% seen once. The germline V gene has CDR1 WSHSY and CDR2 SAAADI. Trimming at V came to 10 bases and at J to 2 bases, leaving 6 bases not matched to a gene. The CDR3 runs 13 residues. Participants had their cohort set by participant-reported clinical history.

The chain is built from TRBV10-2 and TRBJ2-7; 9 bases map to TRBD1. Sequencing was carried out using PBMCs or T cells enriched from blood (not recorded which). This TCR was recovered from a woman aged 40-49 years with acute COVID-19. CDR3 loop: CATTQGATYEQYF. The DNA of the CDR3 is TGCGCCACCACACAGGGGGCGACCTACGAGCAGTACTTC.